This record concerns one T cell receptor beta chain sequence. CDR1 SGHTA and CDR2 FQGNSA come from the germline V gene. The CDR3 runs to 17 residues. V was clipped by 5 bases and J by 6 bases, with 24 bases between them. The data derive from a study of blood T cell repertoires in COVID-19. In the study overall: T cells, B-cell-depleted T cells, or PBMCs provided the cDNA or gDNA that served as material.

Only in-frame clones appear in the TCRdb table, and some are missing; sequencing was by immunoSEQ multiplex PCR. The sample lists roughly 310,000 clones, around nine tenths occurring once. This chain joins TRBV7-2 and TRBJ2-3, with D tentatively TRBD1 (6 bases). The TCR comes from a woman aged 45-65 years with active or convalescent COVID-19. The sequencing input was peripheral blood. Here the CDR3 DNA reads TGTGCCAGCAGCCTACAGGTCAGGGGAAACCCGTTGGATACGCAGTATTTT. Protein product: CASSLQVRGNPLDTQYF.